The clone carrying this T cell receptor (beta chain) was seen many times. This sample was included in a study of T cells in Graves' hyperthyroidism and ophthalmopathy. Amplification yielded TCR beta CDR3 regions, with RNA transcripts as the source. The study used the HTBI primer set for a first-round RT-PCR of the TCR CDR3. TCRdb independently ran MiXCR on the multiplex PCR reads; one entry per CDR3 protein. The sample comprises nearly 600,000 distinct CDR3 sequences, 14% of which are singletons, and roughly 6.2% rests with the top ten. V was cut by 4 bases and J by 0 bases, with 9 bases left in between. The CDR3 covers 15 residues. Germline loops: CDR1 SNHLY, CDR2 FYNNEI.

Sequencing was done on a sample of blood. The origin of this receptor is a young woman with Graves' hyperthyroidism that later progressed to Graves' ophthalmopathy. The V call is TRBV2, the J call TRBJ1-4; D gene unclear. CDR3 in DNA: TGTGCCAGCAGTGGCCTCCCCGCAACTAATGAAAAACTGTTTTTT. Its translation is CASSGLPATNEKLFF.